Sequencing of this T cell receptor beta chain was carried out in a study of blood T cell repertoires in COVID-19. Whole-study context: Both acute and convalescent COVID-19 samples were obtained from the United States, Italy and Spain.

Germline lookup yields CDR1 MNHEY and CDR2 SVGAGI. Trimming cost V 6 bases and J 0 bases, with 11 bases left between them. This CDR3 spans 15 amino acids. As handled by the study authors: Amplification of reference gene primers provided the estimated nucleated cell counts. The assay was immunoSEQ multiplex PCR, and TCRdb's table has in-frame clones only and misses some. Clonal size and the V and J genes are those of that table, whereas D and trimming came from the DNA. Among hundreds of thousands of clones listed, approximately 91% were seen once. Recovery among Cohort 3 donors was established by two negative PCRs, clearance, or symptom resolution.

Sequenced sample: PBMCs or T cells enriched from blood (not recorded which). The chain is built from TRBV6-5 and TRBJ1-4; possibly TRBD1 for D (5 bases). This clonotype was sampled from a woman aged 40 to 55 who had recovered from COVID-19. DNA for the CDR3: TGTGCCAGCAGGAGGGGAGGAGCAACTAATGAAAAACTGTTTTTT. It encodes CASRRGGATNEKLFF.